The 25 T cell receptor beta chains given below trace back to one sample, sequenced in a study of control samples from healthy donors and cancer patients. TCRdb keeps only in-frame clones here, not all; method: immunoSEQ multiplex PCR. This repertoire shows about 120,000 clones, about nine tenths found once; its top ten account for approximately 3.2%. Input material: blood. The receptors shown here come from a man aged 35 to 55 in good health.

This clone was picked up one time. In nucleotides, the CDR3 is TGTGCCAGCGTCTTATCACAGGGGCCTAACTACGAGCAGTACTTC. It translates to CASVLSQGPNYEQYF. The chain joins TRBV2 to TRBJ2-7; 7 bases map to TRBD1. The CDR3 contains 15 residues. V lost 8 bases to trimming and J lost 3 bases; unmatched junction nucleotides: 13. Germline CDR1 and CDR2: SNHLY and FYNNEI. Variable domain in full (rest from reference TRBV2 and TRBJ2-7): EPEVTQTPSHQVTQMGQEVILRCVPISNHLYFYWYRQILGQKVEFLVSFYNNEISEKSEIFDDQFSVERPDGSNFTLKIRSTKLEDSAMYFCASVLSQGPNYEQYFGPGTRLTVT.

The rearrangement joins TRBV24-1 to TRBJ1-4; no clear D gene. From germline, CDR1 is KGHDR and CDR2 SFDVKD. The CDR3 consists of 15 residues. V lost 3 bases and J 7 bases, leaving 14 bases between the germline ends. The CDR3 DNA sequence: TGTGCCACCAGTGATCTATCAGGCGGCCGTGAAAAACTGTTTTTT. This codes for CATSDLSGGREKLFF.

This chain uses TRBV29-1 with TRBJ2-7; D unresolved. The germline gives CDR1 SQVTM, CDR2 ANQGSEA. Trimming took off 4 bases at V and 0 bases at J, with 4 bases between the two ends. CDR3 size: 11 residues. In DNA, the CDR3 is TGCAGCGTTGGTTCCTCCTACGAGCAGTACTTC. Its protein is CSVGSSYEQYF.

The chain employs TRBV21-1 and TRBJ1-4; the table's D call TRBD1 went unverified against the DNA. TRBV21-1 is designated a pseudogene. This CDR3 has 15 residues. The CDR3 DNA follows: TGTGCCAGCAGCGCCTGCAGGGGGCGCGATGAAAAACTGTTTTTT. This sequence encodes CASSACRGRDEKLFF.

The rearrangement links TRBV11-1 to TRBJ2-3; D remains ambiguous. This CDR3 region has 15 residues. Trimming left V 4 bases short and J 4 bases short, with 15 bases between. CDR1 and CDR2 from the germline V gene are SGHAT and FQDESV (reference sequence). Here the CDR3 reads CASSSGPRLSDTQYF. The CDR3 DNA is TGTGCCAGCAGCTCCGGGCCCCGGTTGTCAGATACGCAGTATTTT.

This chain links TRBV9 with TRBJ2-7, with 8 bases matching TRBD2. The CDR3 spans 16 residues. Per germline, CDR1 SGDLS and CDR2 YYNGEE. V lost 0 bases, J lost 1 base, and 6 bases stayed unmatched. The CDR3 is CASSVGVAGSSYEQYF. Here the CDR3 DNA reads TGTGCCAGCAGCGTAGGAGTAGCGGGATCTTCCTACGAGCAGTACTTC.

The V and J genes are TRBV4-2 and TRBJ2-3; D may correspond to TRBD1 or TRBD2 (7 bases each). V lost 1 base, J lost 2 bases, and 13 bases lay in between. The CDR3 is made up of 16 amino acids. Per germline, CDR1 LGHNA and CDR2 YNFKEQ. In nucleotides, the CDR3 is TGTGCCAGCAGCCAAGGGGAGGGGGCAGACACAGATACGCAGTATTTT. Translation: CASSQGEGADTDTQYF.

The gene calls are TRBV18 and TRBJ2-7; D gene uncertain. Deletions cut 3 bases from V and 0 bases from J, with 9 bases between. This CDR3 comprises 14 residues. CDR1 and CDR2 from the germline V gene are KGHSH and LQKENI. CDR3: CASSPSRNSYEQYF. The CDR3 DNA is TGTGCCAGCTCACCTTCCAGGAACTCCTACGAGCAGTACTTC.

This clone was seen just once. This chain links TRBV4-3 with TRBJ2-5, with TRBD1 matching over 11 bases. Germline CDR1 and CDR2: LGHNA and YSLEER. The CDR3 extends over 16 amino acids. V dropped 1 base and J dropped 4; count of bases not matched to a gene: 5. The CDR3 here is CASSQVVDRGLETQYF. DNA for the CDR3: TGCGCCAGCAGCCAAGTTGTGGACAGGGGGCTAGAGACCCAGTACTTC.

As for this clone: An end of the junction differs from the germline gene, which may be a read error. The rearrangement links TRBV7-3 to TRBJ1-2; D is perhaps TRBD1 (6 bases). The CDR3 consists of 13 residues. Per the germline V gene, CDR1 is SGHTA and CDR2 is FQGTGA. CDR3 region: CASRLTGAHGYTF. The CDR3 DNA reads TGTGCCAGCAGGTTAACGGGGGCGCATGGCTACACCTTC.

The chain recombines TRBV2 with TRBJ2-3, with 8 bases matching TRBD2. This CDR3 comprises 14 residues. Trimming took 9 bases from V and 4 from J; bases not matched to a gene: 9. Germline CDR1 SNHLY, CDR2 FYNNEI. CDR3 DNA: TGTGCCAGTCAAGCGGGGGTGCCACCAGATACGCAGTATTTT. It is translated as CASQAGVPPDTQYF.

The gene calls are TRBV4-3 and TRBJ2-1, with D hard to call. Trimming shortened V by 2 bases and J by 7 bases, and 24 bases separated the two germline ends. The CDR3 covers 18 residues. CDR1 is LGHNA and CDR2 is YSLEER in the germline V gene. CDR3 DNA sequence: TGCGCCAGCAGCCAAAATTGGGCCGTGGGGTCAAGACAAAATGAGCAGTTCTTC. Translation gives CASSQNWAVGSRQNEQFF.

The rearrangement joins TRBV24-1 to TRBJ2-1; D remains ambiguous. The V gene's germline CDR1 is KGHDR and CDR2 SFDVKD. The V gene lost 4 bases and the J gene lost 7 bases, with 10 bases spanning the gap. The CDR3 totals 13 residues. The CDR3 sequence: CATSDPLRNEQFF. The DNA of the CDR3 is TGTGCCACCAGTGACCCCTTAAGGAATGAGCAGTTCTTC.

The J gene is TRBJ2-5, the V gene TRBV9, with 7 bases that match TRBD2. Germline V gives CDR1 SGDLS, CDR2 YYNGEE. This CDR3 is built from 14 residues. Trimming at V came to 4 bases and at J to 2 bases, leaving 5 bases not matched to a gene. Here the CDR3 reads CASSPSAGQETQYF. The CDR3 nucleotides read TGTGCCAGCAGCCCATCAGCGGGGCAAGAGACCCAGTACTTC.

In its sample, this clone was seen once. The gene calls are TRBV30 and TRBJ1-1; 10 bases agree with TRBD1. With 3 bases clipped from V and 5 bases from J, the junction kept 3 bases outside the gene matches. This CDR3 is 13 amino acids long. The V gene's germline CDR1 is GTSNPN and CDR2 SVGIG (reference sequence). CDR3 loop: CAWRRTGGTEAFF. Written as DNA, the CDR3 is TGTGCCTGGAGAAGGACAGGGGGGACTGAAGCTTTCTTT.

There are a few counts of this clone. The chain links TRBV5-1 to TRBJ1-1, with D possibly being TRBD1 (5 bases). Trimming took 2 bases from V and 3 from J, leaving 8 bases between them. Germline CDR1 reads SGHRS; CDR2 reads YFSETQ. This CDR3 has 13 amino acids. The CDR3 region is CASSFEGYTEAFF. The CDR3 bases are TGCGCCAGCAGCTTTGAGGGGTACACTGAAGCTTTCTTT.

The V gene is TRBV11-1, the J gene TRBJ2-2; the D is unclear. Germline CDR1 SGHAT, CDR2 FQDESV (reference sequence). Trimming removed 3 bases at V and 2 bases at J, with 1 base between. The CDR3 contains 12 residues. DNA of the CDR3: TGTGCCAGCAGCTTCAACACCGGGGAGCTGTTTTTT. It yields the protein CASSFNTGELFF.

This clone appeared a single time. V is TRBV18 and J is TRBJ2-1; perhaps TRBD2 as D (6 bases). The length of the CDR3 is 13 residues. The V and J ends lost 3 bases and 9 bases respectively, with 12 bases between them. CDR1 KGHSH and CDR2 LQKENI come from the germline V gene. The CDR3 loop is CASSPRVGGEQFF. CDR3 DNA: TGTGCCAGCTCACCGCGGGTGGGGGGTGAGCAGTTCTTC. The whole variable domain, remainder taken from reference TRBV18 and TRBJ2-1, is NAGVMQNPRHLVRRRGQEARLRCSPMKGHSHVYWYRQLPEEGLKFMVYLQKENIIDESGMPKERFSAEFPKEGPSILRIQQVVRGDSAAYFCASSPRVGGEQFFGPGTRLTVL.

DNA of the CDR3: TGTGCCAGCAGCCGGGGACAGGTGAGGACCTACAATGAGCAGTTCTTC. Translation gives CASSRGQVRTYNEQFF. J is TRBJ2-1 and V is TRBV7-8; 8 nucleotides line up with TRBD1. V dropped 5 bases and J dropped 2; count of bases not matched to a gene: 8. The length of the CDR3 is 16 residues. Germline V lookup: CDR1 SGHVS, CDR2 FQNEAQ. The full variable domain, with the rest looked up from reference TRBV7-8 and TRBJ2-1, is GAGVSQSPRYKVAKRGQDVALRCDPISGHVSLFWYQQALGQGPEFLTYFQNEAQLDKSGLPSDRFFAERPEGSVSTLKIQRTQQEDSAVYLCASSRGQVRTYNEQFFGPGTRLTVL.

V and J are TRBV2 and TRBJ1-6; TRBD1 matches at 8 bases. CDR1 is SNHLY, CDR2 FYNNEI, per germline. V was pared by 11 bases and J by 11 bases, with 14 bases of the junction left unmatched. This CDR3 spans 14 amino acids. The CDR3 DNA is TGTGCCGGGGCAGGACAGGGCTCATGGGCACCCCTCCACTTT. Its protein product is CAGAGQGSWAPLHF.

CDR3 nucleotide sequence: TGCGCCAGCAGCTCTTTGCCGGGGACAAACGATCGTACCTTC. It specifies CASSSLPGTNDRTF. The chain couples TRBV5-1 to TRBJ1-2, with D tentatively TRBD1 (6 bases). V dropped 3 bases and J dropped 14 bases, with 23 bases sitting between them. The germline CDR1 and CDR2 sequences are SGHRS and YFSETQ. The CDR3 contains 14 residues.

This chain connects TRBV30 to TRBJ1-4, with D possibly being TRBD1 (5 bases). Germline assignment: CDR1 GTSNPN and CDR2 SVGIG (reference sequence). V lost 5 bases and J lost 12, with 19 bases in between. There are 13 residues in the CDR3. The CDR3 DNA is TGTGCCTGGGGGGGGACCGGATCACGCGAACTGTTTTTT. The encoded protein is CAWGGTGSRELFF. Together with reference TRBV30 and TRBJ1-4, the CDR3 gives the full variable domain: SQTIHQWPATLVQPVGSPLSLECTVEGTSNPNLYWYRQAAGRGLQLLFYSVGIGQISSEVPQNLSASRPQDRQFILSSKKLLLSDSGFYLCAWGGTGSRELFFGSGTQLSVL.

The chain joins TRBV25-1 to TRBJ1-4; unclear D gene. The CDR3 sequence is 13 residues long. Germline V lookup: CDR1 MGHDK, CDR2 SYGVNS. Deletions cut 2 bases from V and 8 bases from J, with 9 bases between. CDR3 loop: CASSEHATEKLFF. DNA for the CDR3: TGTGCCAGCAGTGAACACGCAACCGAAAAACTGTTTTTT. Complete variable domain (other parts from reference TRBV25-1 and TRBJ1-4): EADIYQTPRYLVIGTGKKITLECSQTMGHDKMYWYQQDPGMELHLIHYSYGVNSTEKGDLSSESTVSRIRTEHFPLTLESARPSHTSQYLCASSEHATEKLFFGSGTQLSVL.

The genes are TRBV2 and TRBJ2-5, with 8 bases aligning to TRBD2. Germline CDR1 SNHLY, CDR2 FYNNEI. V lost 10 bases and J lost 2; bases outside the gene matches: 12. The CDR3 has 15 residues. Written as DNA, the CDR3 is TGTGCCAACTCAATACAAGCGGGGGTTCAAGAGACCCAGTACTTC. Its protein is CANSIQAGVQETQYF.

The chain combines TRBV5-1 with TRBJ1-3; D remains ambiguous. Germline loops: CDR1 SGHRS, CDR2 YFSETQ. This CDR3 region has 14 residues. Between the trimmed V and J ends, which lost 4 bases and 4 bases, there was a span of 12 bases. CDR3 sequence (DNA): TGCGCCAGCAGCGGGAATGTCCAGGGAAACACCATATATTTT. Its protein is CASSGNVQGNTIYF.